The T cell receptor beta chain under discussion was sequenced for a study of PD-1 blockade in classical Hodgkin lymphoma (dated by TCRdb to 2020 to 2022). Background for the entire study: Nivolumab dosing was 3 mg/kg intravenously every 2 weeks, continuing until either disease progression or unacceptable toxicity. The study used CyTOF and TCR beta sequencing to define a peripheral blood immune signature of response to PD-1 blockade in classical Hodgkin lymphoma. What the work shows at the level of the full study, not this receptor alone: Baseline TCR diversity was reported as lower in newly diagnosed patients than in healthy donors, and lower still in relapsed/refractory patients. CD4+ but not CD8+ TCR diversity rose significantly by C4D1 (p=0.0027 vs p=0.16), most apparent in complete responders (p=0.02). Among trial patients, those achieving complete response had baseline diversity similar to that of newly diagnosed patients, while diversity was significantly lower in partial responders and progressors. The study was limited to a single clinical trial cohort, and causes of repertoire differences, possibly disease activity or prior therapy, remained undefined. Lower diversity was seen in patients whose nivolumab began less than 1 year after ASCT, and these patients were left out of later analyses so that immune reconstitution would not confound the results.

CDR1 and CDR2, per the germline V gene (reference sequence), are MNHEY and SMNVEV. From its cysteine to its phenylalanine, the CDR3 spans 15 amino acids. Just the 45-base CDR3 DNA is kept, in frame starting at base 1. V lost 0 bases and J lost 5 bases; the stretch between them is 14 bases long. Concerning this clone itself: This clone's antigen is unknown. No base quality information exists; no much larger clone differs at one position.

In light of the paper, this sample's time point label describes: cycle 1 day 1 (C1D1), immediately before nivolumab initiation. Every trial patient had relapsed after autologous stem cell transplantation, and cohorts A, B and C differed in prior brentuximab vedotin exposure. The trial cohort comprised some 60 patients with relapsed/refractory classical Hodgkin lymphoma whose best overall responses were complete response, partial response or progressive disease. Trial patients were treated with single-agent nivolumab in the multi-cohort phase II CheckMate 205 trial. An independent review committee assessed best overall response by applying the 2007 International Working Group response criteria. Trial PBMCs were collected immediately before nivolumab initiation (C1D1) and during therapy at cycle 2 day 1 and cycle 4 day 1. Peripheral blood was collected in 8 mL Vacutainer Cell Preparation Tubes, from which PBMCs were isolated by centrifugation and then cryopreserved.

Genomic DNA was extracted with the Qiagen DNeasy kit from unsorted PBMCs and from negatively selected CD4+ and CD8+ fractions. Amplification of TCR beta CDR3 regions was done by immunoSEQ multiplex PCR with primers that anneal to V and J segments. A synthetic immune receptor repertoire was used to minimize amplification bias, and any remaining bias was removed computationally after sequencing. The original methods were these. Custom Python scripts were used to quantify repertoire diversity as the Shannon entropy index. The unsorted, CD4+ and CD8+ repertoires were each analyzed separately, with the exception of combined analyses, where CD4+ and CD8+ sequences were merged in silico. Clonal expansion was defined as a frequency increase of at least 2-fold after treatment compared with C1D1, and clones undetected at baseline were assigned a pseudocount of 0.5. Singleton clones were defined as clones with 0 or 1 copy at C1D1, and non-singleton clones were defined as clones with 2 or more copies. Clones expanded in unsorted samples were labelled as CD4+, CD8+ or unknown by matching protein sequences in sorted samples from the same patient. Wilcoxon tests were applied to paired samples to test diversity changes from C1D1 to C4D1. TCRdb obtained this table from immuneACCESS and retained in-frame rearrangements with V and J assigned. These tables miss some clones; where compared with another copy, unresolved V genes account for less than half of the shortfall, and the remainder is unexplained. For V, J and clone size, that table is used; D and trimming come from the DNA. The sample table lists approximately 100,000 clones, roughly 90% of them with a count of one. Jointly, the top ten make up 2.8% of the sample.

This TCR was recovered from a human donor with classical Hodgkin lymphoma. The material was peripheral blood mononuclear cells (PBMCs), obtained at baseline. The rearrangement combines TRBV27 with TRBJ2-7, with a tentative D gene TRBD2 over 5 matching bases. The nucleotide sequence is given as TGTGCCAGCAGTTTATCCTCACTAGTTCGCCACGAGCAGTACTTC. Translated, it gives CASSLSSLVRHEQYF.